This TCR beta chain originates from a study of regulatory T cells in long-lasting Graves disease (dated by TCRdb to about 2021). For context, the study as a whole: In the newly diagnosed Graves' disease group, patients had been taking antithyroid drugs for less than 3 months. The study took place in China and was registered as a clinical trial. Persistent Graves' disease patients were compared with newly diagnosed Graves' disease patients by peripheral blood TCR sequencing and RNA sequencing. A total of around 33 samples were covered by TCR sequencing, comprising around 13 persistent and around 20 newly diagnosed Graves' disease patients. General findings and caveats noted by the study authors: Patients with persistent disease shared more public clonotypes (approximately 2,500) than newly diagnosed patients did (more than 900). Preferential use of TRBV28, TRBJ1-2 and TRBJ2-5 was observed in persistent disease, whereas TRBV20-1 and TRBJ2-1 were favored in newly diagnosed disease. Lower TCR Shannon entropy and fewer highly expanded clones were observed in persistent Graves' disease patients than in newly diagnosed patients, which suggested clonal expansion. Sequencing and analysis were restricted to the TCR beta chain. The study examined only peripheral blood because the primary lesion, thyroid tissue, could not be accessed. As a limitation, the authors acknowledged that the small sample size may reduce accuracy.

CDR3 length: 12 amino acids, cysteine to phenylalanine. The kept DNA is CDR3 alone, 36 bases in frame from the first base. V is reduced by 4 bases and J by 6 bases, leaving a spacing of 13 bases between them. Via the germline V gene (reference sequence), CDR1 is DFQATT and CDR2 SNEGSKA. This clonotype was detected only a few times. It has no known antigen specificity. Base qualities are not provided; no much larger clone lies one nucleotide away. Libraries were prepared through multiplex PCR. Sequencing instrument: Illumina HiSeq 4000. To build TCR beta libraries, CDR3 regions were amplified by Arm-PCR using iRepertoire HTBI primers. Gel purification was performed on PCR products prior to sequencing. The published analysis was carried out like this. Gene usage analysis of CDR3 amino acid clonotypes used the 62 TRBV and approximately 13 TRBJ segments found across samples. COPE and FqMerger were used to merge filtered high-quality paired reads into contigs. BLAST was used to align contigs to the IMGT TRBV, TRBD and TRBJ reference genes, and CDR3 was defined following IMGT. Highly expanded clones were defined as clonotypes with a frequency above 0.1%. Shannon entropy was used to measure repertoire diversity, and the Gini coefficient was used to measure V-J evenness. A clonotype was considered public if more than one individual shared it. TCRdb cleaned the public reads at Q25 with fastp, built clones with MiXCR and kept in-frame beta chains. Each entry is one CDR3 protein sequence, shown with its most common DNA and genes. TCRdb's processing, not the authors', yielded these V and J calls. Across this sample there are 550,000 to 700,000 distinct CDR3 sequences, with about 16% seen only once. The ten largest clones capture about 12% of the sample.

Taken with the paper, the label for time point translates to: newly diagnosed GD, antithyroid drugs for less than 3 months. For both TCR sequencing and RNA sequencing, RNA was extracted from PBMCs using TRIzol. The diagnosis of Graves' disease was made according to American Thyroid Association guidelines. Patients for the study were recruited at an endocrinology department in Xi'an, China. From each patient, about 8.9 milliliters of peripheral blood was collected into an EDTA anticoagulant tube. PBMCs were isolated by Ficoll Paque Plus density gradient separation without further T cell sorting. RNA quality was checked with an Agilent 2100 Bioanalyzer and agarose gel, and concentration with a NanoDrop 2000. Another study also made use of these data, one on T cells in Graves' hyperthyroidism and ophthalmopathy. The second source states: Graves' hyperthyroidism was defined as stable when no progression to ophthalmopathy occurred over 18 months of follow-up. The hyperthyroidism patients were between 18 and 65 years old and newly diagnosed, with a disease duration of less than 2 months. Exclusion was applied to patients with uncontrolled infections, other autoimmune diseases, pregnancy or lactation. Diagnoses were based on clinical symptoms, serum thyroxine and TRAb, thyroid ultrasound and orbital computed tomography. The first round of RT-PCR for the TCR CDR3 was performed with the HTBI primer set and the Qiagen OneStep RT-PCR kit. Most expanded thyroid clonotypes (frequency above 0.001) were also detected in blood, suggesting blood repertoires may reflect thyroid immune responses. In cross-validation, a model built on a 13 V-J signature told ophthalmopathy apart from stable hyperthyroidism with less than 90% sensitivity and roughly 81% specificity, and in testing the same model reached 80%/75%. In validation, the model predicted progression to ophthalmopathy a median of around six months before onset, with 65% to 71% sensitivity and nearly 75% specificity. TCR V-J signatures able to tell the groups apart were searched for in a discovery cohort of some 100 patients, of whom about 40 had Graves' ophthalmopathy and roughly 57 had stable Graves' hyperthyroidism. An independent validation cohort of around 20 hyperthyroidism patients and approximately 16 patients who later progressed to ophthalmopathy tested prospective prediction of ophthalmopathy. The 95 to 100 discovery patients were randomly split 7:3 into training and test sets. Thyroid tissue and blood T-cell repertoires from about six Graves' hyperthyroidism patients were also compared in the study. After blood sampling, hyperthyroidism patients were treated with methimazole at a starting dose of 30 mg daily, and ophthalmopathy patients were treated with high-dose intravenous methylprednisolone. Libraries were constructed in a second round of multiplex PCR, after which size selection and purification were carried out. Sequencing of the libraries was done on an Illumina HiSeq2000 using paired-end 100 bp reads. Raw data were processed with SOAPnuke, discarding reads with adapters, uncalled bases, mean Phred below 15, or no exact constant-primer or identifier match. COPE v1.2.5 was used to merge the high-quality paired reads, and each unique nucleotide sequence was defined as a clonotype. MiTCR v1.1 was used to align the clonotypes against IMGT TRBV, TRBD and TRBJ reference segments. The analysis was restricted to V-J combinations with a frequency above 0.0001, which together covered 99% to 99.2% of the repertoires. A TCS score was defined as the ratio of F50 (clonal expansion) to E x V (chaos), with BLOSUM62-based TCRdist applied between CDR3 peptides within each V-J. Welch's t-statistics and random forest reduced just over 500 V-J features to 10 to 15, which were used in a naive Bayes classifier (R e1071). Sample size was not statistically predetermined, and investigators were not blinded to group allocation. TCR Vbeta CDR3 sequencing of fewer than 150 peripheral blood samples (more than 40 ophthalmopathy, 70 to 85 hyperthyroidism and roughly 17 progressor patients) is reported in the paper.

The chain couples TRBV20-1 to TRBJ2-7, and the D gene may be TRBD2, 6 bases matching. The specimen comprised peripheral blood mononuclear cells (PBMCs), sampled at new diagnosis, from a patient treated with antithyroid drugs. The clonotype originates from a man aged 18 to 29 with Graves disease. Donor details come from another sample of the same person, matched by shared clones. The DNA sequence is TGCAGTGCTATACTAGCCGGAGTCGAGCAGTACTTC. Translation gives CSAILAGVEQYF.